The rows below give T cell receptor beta chains drawn from one sample of a study of T-cell memory formation after mild COVID-19. TCRdb recomputed calls from the 5' RACE reads with MiXCR, one row per CDR3 protein. The sample lists 380,000 or so distinct CDR3 sequences; approximately 15% were seen once. Material for sequencing was PBMCs or a T cell subset sorted from them (not recorded which). Every receptor here comes from a man younger than 35 who had mild COVID-19 (a few samples of this study predate the infection). Cell type and time point are not known. Both conserved end residues are part of each CDR3. Fields, in order: V gene, D gene, J gene, clone size, CDR3 protein, CDR3 DNA. D genes are given only for firm matches. Not all rows give a size; the values are once, few, many and, for expanded clones, a class.

>TRBV9|NA|TRBJ2-2|NA
CASSAAGWTNTGELFF
TGTGCCAGCAGCGCAGCAGGGTGGACGAACACCGGGGAGCTGTTTTTT
>TRBV10-3|TRBD1|TRBJ1-6|few
CAIRRAGTGISPLHF
TGTGCCATCAGACGCGCGGGGACAGGGATATCACCCCTCCACTTT
>TRBV6-6|NA|TRBJ1-1|NA
CASTPSLGGNTEAFF
TGTGCCAGCACCCCTTCACTGGGGGGGAACACTGAAGCTTTCTTT
>TRBV7-2|NA|TRBJ1-5|NA
CASGERVHQPQHF
TGTGCCAGTGGTGAGAGGGTGCATCAGCCCCAGCATTTT
>TRBV6-5|TRBD1|TRBJ1-6|NA
CASSPGQGSNSPLHF
TGTGCCAGCAGCCCGGGACAGGGTTCTAATTCACCCCTCCACTTT
>TRBV12-3/TRBV12-4|TRBD1|TRBJ1-3|NA
CASSPRDSSGNTIYF
TGTGCCAGCAGTCCACGGGACAGCTCTGGAAACACCATATATTTT
>TRBV2|NA|TRBJ1-5|few
CASSDNQPQHF
TGTGCCAGCAGTGATAATCAGCCCCAGCATTTT
>TRBV5-5|NA|TRBJ2-7|NA
CASSLDLDEQYF
TGTGCCAGCAGCCTAGATCTCGACGAGCAGTACTTC
>TRBV29-1|TRBD1|TRBJ2-1|NA
CSVAGTGYNEQFF
TGCAGCGTTGCCGGGACAGGGTACAATGAGCAGTTCTTC
>TRBV6-1|TRBD1|TRBJ1-1|NA
CASDLGQPPWEAFF
TGTGCCAGCGATCTGGGACAGCCGCCTTGGGAAGCTTTCTTT
>TRBV25-1|NA|TRBJ2-1|once
CASSGFEGRNDPFF
TGTGCCAGCAGTGGTTTTGAGGGGCGCAATGACCCCTTCTTC
>TRBV5-4|NA|TRBJ2-6|few
CASSLFGLPGANVLTF
TGTGCCAGCAGCTTGTTCGGACTCCCTGGGGCCAACGTCCTGACTTTC
>TRBV4-2|NA|TRBJ1-3|few
CASSPLDSSGNTIYF
TGTGCCAGCAGCCCCCTGGACAGCTCTGGAAACACCATATATTTT
>TRBV6-2/TRBV6-3|NA|TRBJ2-2|NA
CASSYSAGRGELFF
TGTGCCAGCAGTTACTCGGCCGGGCGGGGGGAGCTGTTTTTT
>TRBV10-3|NA|TRBJ2-3|few
CAISDTGAPTDTQYF
TGTGCCATCAGTGACACGGGGGCCCCCACAGATACGCAGTATTTT
>TRBV12-3/TRBV12-4|NA|TRBJ2-5|few
CASKLRVSSEETQYF
TGTGCCAGCAAATTGAGAGTCTCGTCTGAAGAGACCCAGTACTTC
>TRBV6-5|NA|TRBJ1-2|NA
CASSPFTDNYGYTF
TGTGCCAGTAGCCCCTTTACTGATAACTATGGCTACACCTTC
>TRBV29-1|NA|TRBJ1-2|NA
CSVMREDYGYTF
TGCAGCGTGATGAGGGAGGACTATGGCTACACCTTC
>TRBV5-4|NA|TRBJ2-2|few
CASSDHRVWTGELFF
TGTGCCAGCAGCGACCACAGGGTGTGGACCGGGGAGCTGTTTTTT
>TRBV11-2|NA|TRBJ2-5|few
CASSLESQLTQYF
TGTGCCAGCAGCTTAGAATCCCAGTTAACCCAGTACTTC
>TRBV2|TRBD1|TRBJ1-1|NA
CASIPGTGEEAFF
TGTGCCAGCATTCCCGGGACAGGGGAGGAAGCTTTCTTT
>TRBV6-2/TRBV6-3|NA|TRBJ1-2|few
CASSYSWAGYYGYTF
TGTGCCAGCAGTTACTCTTGGGCAGGGTACTATGGCTACACCTTC
>TRBV29-1|NA|TRBJ1-2|NA
CSVEAGTGYGYTF
TGCAGCGTTGAAGCGGGTACCGGCTATGGCTACACCTTC
>TRBV5-6|TRBD2|TRBJ2-2|NA
CASSLARAGPGELFF
TGTGCCAGCAGCTTGGCCCGAGCGGGGCCCGGGGAGCTGTTTTTT
>TRBV5-4|NA|TRBJ1-2|NA
CASSNAGYGYTF
TGTGCCAGCAGTAACGCAGGGTATGGCTACACCTTC
>TRBV11-3|NA|TRBJ2-2|few
CAGSNTGELFF
TGTGCCGGTTCAAACACCGGGGAGCTGTTTTTT
>TRBV7-2|NA|TRBJ2-2|NA
CASSLDGHTGELFF
TGTGCCAGCAGCTTAGACGGGCACACCGGGGAGCTGTTTTTT
>TRBV19|NA|TRBJ2-3|NA
CASSPLPFRTDTQYF
TGTGCCAGTAGTCCCCTTCCATTCCGCACAGATACGCAGTATTTT